The 32 T cell receptor beta chains presented below share a single source sample, sequenced in a study of glioma-infiltrating T cells after dendritic cell vaccination. The assay was immunoSEQ multiplex PCR, and TCRdb's table has in-frame clones only and misses some. Among just under 85,000 clones listed, 80% to 90% were seen once. Source: blood, taken before dendritic cell vaccination. Receptor source: a human donor with glioblastoma.

The chain's CDR3 is CAISEFQGANQPQHF. As DNA, the CDR3 is TGTGCCATCAGTGAGTTTCAGGGGGCGAATCAGCCCCAGCATTTT. The chain carries TRBV10-3 and TRBJ1-5; 8 nucleotides align to TRBD1. With 1 base clipped from V and 4 bases from J, the junction kept 3 bases outside the gene matches. The CDR3 sequence is 15 residues long. Germline V gene sequence: CDR1 ENHRY, CDR2 SYGVKD.

The chain recombines TRBV10-3 with TRBJ2-7; 9 bases are a match to TRBD1. This CDR3 spans 12 amino acids. V was pared by 8 bases and J by 6 bases, with 5 bases of the junction left unmatched. Looked up from germline, CDR1 is ENHRY and CDR2 is SYGVKD. The CDR3 region has the DNA TGTGCCATCGGGACAGGGTCGGGCGAGCAGTACTTC. Its protein is CAIGTGSGEQYF.

The chain employs TRBV11-2 and TRBJ1-2, with a tentative D call TRBD1 (5 bases). The CDR3 extends over 16 amino acids. Trimming removed 8 bases from V and 7 bases from J, with 26 bases in between. Germline-derived CDR1 and CDR2 are SGHAT and FQNNGV. The CDR3 coding sequence is TGTGCCAGCTGTCTCCAGCAGGGCGTCGGTCTTGGTGGCTACACCTTC. Translated: CASCLQQGVGLGGYTF.

In nucleotides, the CDR3 is TGTGCCAGCAGTGACTCGGCTAGCGGGGGTGCTAGGGGTACGCAGTATTTT. Protein sequence: CASSDSASGGARGTQYF. The rearrangement joins TRBV6-4 to TRBJ2-3, with TRBD2 matching 10 bases. This CDR3 is 17 amino acids long. The junction had 11 bases not matched to a gene; V was cut back by 0 bases and J by 8 bases. CDR1 is MRHNA and CDR2 is SNTAGT in the germline V gene.

The chain joins TRBV6-4 to TRBJ2-5; D is perhaps TRBD1 (5 bases). The CDR3 covers 13 residues. In germline, CDR1 is MRHNA, CDR2 SNTAGT. Trimming removed 5 bases at V and 2 bases at J, with 9 bases between. The CDR3 spells CASSRQIQETQYF. CDR3 coding DNA: TGTGCCAGCAGTAGACAGATTCAAGAGACCCAGTACTTC.

The chain carries TRBV18 and TRBJ2-1; weak D call: TRBD1 (5 bases). Trimming left V 2 bases short and J 4 bases short, with 12 bases between. The CDR3 loop spans 15 amino acids. Per the germline V gene, CDR1 is KGHSH and CDR2 is LQKENI. The DNA of the CDR3 is TGTGCCAGCTCACCAGGGGCATTCGGGTACAATGAGCAGTTCTTC. It specifies CASSPGAFGYNEQFF. Full variable domain (outside the CDR3, taken from reference TRBV18 and TRBJ2-1): NAGVMQNPRHLVRRRGQEARLRCSPMKGHSHVYWYRQLPEEGLKFMVYLQKENIIDESGMPKERFSAEFPKEGPSILRIQQVVRGDSAAYFCASSPGAFGYNEQFFGPGTRLTVL.

In its sample, this clone was seen once. The V and J genes are TRBV10-2 and TRBJ1-1; TRBD1 is a possible D gene (5 bases). V shed 4 bases and J shed 0 bases, with 12 bases lying between them. The length of the CDR3 is 15 residues. CDR1 is WSHSY and CDR2 is SAAADI in the germline V gene. The CDR3: CASSGDWGMNTEAFF. The CDR3 DNA reads TGCGCCAGCAGTGGGGACTGGGGAATGAACACTGAAGCTTTCTTT.

V gene TRBV6-5 combines with J gene TRBJ1-5; tentatively, D is TRBD1 (5 bases). From germline, CDR1 is MNHEY and CDR2 SVGAGI. Trimming took 6 bases from V and 4 from J, leaving 16 bases between them. The CDR3 is 15 residues long. The CDR3 bases are TGTGCCAGCAGGGGAGGGGAATTGAGGAATCAGCCCCAGCATTTT. Translated: CASRGGELRNQPQHF.

The genes are TRBV7-3 and TRBJ2-7; TRBD1 aligns across 8 bases. Germline CDR1 SGHTA, CDR2 FQGTGA. This CDR3 is built from 14 residues. The trim removed 0 bases at V and 6 bases at J, leaving 4 bases unmatched. CDR3 sequence (DNA): TGTGCCAGCAGCTTAACCGGACAGGGTGGCGAGCAGTACTTC. It yields the protein CASSLTGQGGEQYF.

The J gene is TRBJ2-3, the V gene TRBV4-1; D call uncertain. The V gene's germline CDR1 is MGHRA and CDR2 YSYEKL. The CDR3 loop spans 15 amino acids. Trimming cost V 7 bases and J 2 bases, with 16 bases left between them. The CDR3, as DNA: TGCGCCAGCACGTCAGTGGCAGGAAACACAGATACGCAGTATTTT. It yields the protein CASTSVAGNTDTQYF.

This clone appeared a few times. V usage is TRBV2 and J usage is TRBJ2-7, with TRBD2 matching over 7 bases. J lost 2 bases, V lost 2 bases, and 3 bases had no gene match. Germline values: CDR1 SNHLY, CDR2 FYNNEI. This CDR3 has 14 residues. CDR3 sequence reads: CASSESGGPYEQYF. The CDR3 DNA reads TGTGCCAGCAGTGAATCGGGAGGCCCCTACGAGCAGTACTTC.

The genes are TRBV12-5 and TRBJ2-1; D perhaps matches TRBD2 (7 bases). The CDR3 runs 18 residues. Between the trimmed V and J ends, which lost 0 bases and 8 bases, there was a span of 23 bases. Germline CDR1 and CDR2: LGHNT and FRNRAP. Here the CDR3 reads CASGLVRLVGGAFYEQFF. The CDR3 region has the DNA TGTGCTAGTGGTTTGGTACGGTTGGTGGGGGGGGCCTTTTATGAGCAGTTCTTC.

The rearrangement joins TRBV10-1 to TRBJ2-1; TRBD1 might be the D (6 bases). Trimming pared 4 bases from V and 7 bases from J, leaving 17 bases between. CDR1 is WNHNN, CDR2 SYGVQD, per germline (reference sequence). This CDR3 is built from 15 residues. The CDR3 reads CASSGSTGLGNEQFF. For the CDR3, the DNA is TGCGCCAGCAGTGGGTCTACAGGGTTGGGGAATGAGCAGTTCTTC.

The V and J genes are TRBV9 and TRBJ2-1, with TRBD2 as a possible D gene (5 bases). Trimming left V 0 bases short and J 2 bases short, with 12 bases between. This CDR3 region has 16 residues. Germline CDR1 and CDR2: SGDLS and YYNGEE. The CDR3, as DNA: TGTGCCAGCAGCGTAGGTGGGAGAGGGCCCTACAATGAGCAGTTCTTC. Translating gives CASSVGGRGPYNEQFF.

The chain combines TRBV6-6 with TRBJ1-3, with D tentatively TRBD1 (5 bases). Trimming stripped 2 bases from V and 4 bases from J, with 9 bases between. The germline gives CDR1 MNHNY, CDR2 SVGAGI (reference sequence). This CDR3 spans 14 amino acids. Here the CDR3 DNA reads TGTGCCAGCAGTTACGACAGAACGGGAAACACCATATATTTT. The encoded protein is CASSYDRTGNTIYF.

V usage is TRBV6-1 and J usage is TRBJ2-1; 14 bases match TRBD2. In germline, CDR1 is MNHNS, CDR2 SASEGT. The V segment lost 7 bases and the J segment 5 bases; nucleotides outside the gene matches: 4. The CDR3 spans 15 residues. The CDR3 here is CASTSGLAGDNEQFF. CDR3 nucleotide sequence: TGTGCCAGCACCTCGGGACTAGCGGGAGACAATGAGCAGTTCTTC.

This sequence joins TRBV6-1 and TRBJ2-7, with D uncertain. Germline V gene lookup returns CDR1 MNHNS and CDR2 SASEGT. Trimming removed 2 bases from V and 2 bases from J, with 19 bases in between. The CDR3 runs 17 residues. The CDR3 loop reads CASSESTPNMGPYEQYF. For the CDR3, the DNA is TGTGCCAGCAGTGAATCTACACCAAATATGGGCCCCTACGAGCAGTACTTC.

The chain is built from TRBV10-3 and TRBJ2-2, with a weak D call TRBD1 (6 bases). CDR3 length equals 14 residues. Germline CDR1 ENHRY, CDR2 SYGVKD. Trimming took off 4 bases at V and 3 bases at J, with 9 bases between the two ends. DNA of the CDR3: TGTGCCATCAGTGTATCAGGGGACACCGGGGAGCTGTTTTTT. Translating it yields CAISVSGDTGELFF.

The chain employs TRBV29-1 and TRBJ2-5; 9 positions match TRBD1. The CDR3 runs to 13 residues. Germline V CDR1 and CDR2: SQVTM, ANQGSEA. V shed 3 bases, J shed 4 bases, and the junction held 3 bases outside the gene matches. The CDR3 sequence is CSVDTGGRETQYF. The CDR3 coding sequence is TGCAGCGTTGATACAGGGGGCAGAGAGACCCAGTACTTC.

The chain employs TRBV11-3 and TRBJ1-5; D perhaps matches TRBD1 (5 bases). The CDR3 has 13 amino acids. The V and J ends lost 5 bases and 4 bases respectively, with 9 bases between them. Germline V gives CDR1 SGHNT, CDR2 YENEEA. DNA for the CDR3: TGTGCCAGCAGCGCAGGGCCGAATCAGCCCCAGCATTTT. This encodes CASSAGPNQPQHF.

The CDR3, as DNA: TGTGCCAGTAGTACTGGGAGGGCTTCGAGCTCCTATAATTCACCCCTCCACTTT. Protein product: CASSTGRASSSYNSPLHF. This chain uses TRBV19 with TRBJ1-6; D is ambiguous. Germline CDR1 LNHDA, CDR2 SQIVND (reference sequence). The CDR3 has 18 residues. V was pared by 4 bases and J by 0 bases, with 16 bases between. Variable domain in full (rest from reference TRBV19 and TRBJ1-6): DGGITQSPKYLFRKEGQNVTLSCEQNLNHDAMYWYRQDPGQGLRLIYYSQIVNDFQKGDIAEGYSVSREKKESFPLTVTSAQKNPTAFYLCASSTGRASSSYNSPLHFGNGTRLTVT.

The rearrangement uses TRBV5-4 and TRBJ2-7, with TRBD2 matching 9 bases. This CDR3 contains 15 residues. Unmatched junction bases numbered 6, after V lost 0 bases and J lost 5 bases. Germline V gene sequence: CDR1 SGHNT, CDR2 YYREEE (reference sequence). The chain's CDR3 is CASSLDAGGSDEQYF. Here the CDR3 DNA reads TGTGCCAGCAGCTTGGACGCGGGAGGGTCGGACGAGCAGTACTTC.

The V call is TRBV7-9, the J call TRBJ2-3, with D maybe TRBD1 (5 bases). CDR1 and CDR2 from the germline V gene are SEHNR and FQNEAQ (reference sequence). V lost 8 bases, J lost 4 bases, and 13 bases lay in between. The CDR3 has 13 amino acids. CDR3 DNA sequence: TGTGCCAGCCAAAGGGGTTTCGCAGATACGCAGTATTTT. It codes for CASQRGFADTQYF.

The chain recombines TRBV27 with TRBJ2-7, with 9 bases that match TRBD2. Trimming removed 6 bases from V and 1 base from J; junction bases left unmatched: 7. CDR3 length: 15 residues. Germline V lookup: CDR1 MNHEY, CDR2 SMNVEV (reference sequence). The CDR3 spells CASSSLAGSSYEQYF. For the CDR3, the DNA is TGTGCCAGCAGCTCCCTAGCGGGGTCGTCCTACGAGCAGTACTTC.

The V call is TRBV15, the J call TRBJ2-3, with 9 bases that match TRBD1. With V trimmed by 0 bases and J by 3 bases, 7 bases remained unmatched. The length of the CDR3 is 17 residues. CDR1 and CDR2 from the germline V gene are LNHNV and YYDKDF (reference sequence). CDR3 sequence: CATSREAGTGLTDTQYF. CDR3 DNA: TGTGCCACCAGCAGAGAAGCCGGGACAGGGTTGACAGATACGCAGTATTTT.

V is TRBV29-1 and J is TRBJ1-2; tentative D call: TRBD1 (6 bases). Germline-derived CDR1 and CDR2 are SQVTM and ANQGSEA. Deletions cut 3 bases from V and 0 bases from J, with 14 bases between. The CDR3 has 15 amino acids. The CDR3 here is CSVDAPGQANYGYTF. CDR3 sequence (DNA): TGCAGCGTTGACGCCCCGGGACAAGCTAACTATGGCTACACCTTC.

The V call is TRBV18, the J call TRBJ1-2; D gene ambiguous. The CDR3 consists of 15 residues. V dropped 0 bases and J dropped 0 bases, with 8 bases sitting between them. From germline, CDR1 is KGHSH and CDR2 LQKENI. The CDR3 loop reads CASSPPEGTNYGYTF. The CDR3 nucleotides read TGTGCCAGCTCACCACCAGAGGGAACTAACTATGGCTACACCTTC.

The CDR3 sequence: CASGLYNEQFF. The CDR3 DNA follows: TGTGCCAGCGGACTATACAATGAGCAGTTCTTC. This chain connects TRBV10-3 to TRBJ2-1; D perhaps matches TRBD2 (6 bases). Per germline, CDR1 ENHRY and CDR2 SYGVKD. The CDR3 totals 11 residues. The ends were cut back, 10 bases at V and 4 bases at J, with 8 bases in the middle.

This clone was counted a few times. The rearrangement uses TRBV5-1 and TRBJ2-1, with D possibly being TRBD2 (6 bases). Between the trimmed V and J ends, which lost 4 bases and 0 bases, there was a span of 17 bases. The CDR3 totals 17 residues. Germline V gene lookup returns CDR1 SGHRS and CDR2 YFSETQ. In DNA, the CDR3 is TGCGCCAGCAGCCCGGGGGACTCCCGGAGCTCCTACAATGAGCAGTTCTTC. The encoded protein is CASSPGDSRSSYNEQFF. Variable domain in full (rest from reference TRBV5-1 and TRBJ2-1): KAGVTQTPRYLIKTRGQQVTLSCSPISGHRSVSWYQQTPGQGLQFLFEYFSETQRNKGNFPGRFSGRQFSNSRSEMNVSTLELGDSALYLCASSPGDSRSSYNEQFFGPGTRLTVL.

The V call is TRBV5-4, the J call TRBJ2-7; unclear D gene. CDR1 and CDR2 from the germline V gene are SGHNT and YYREEE (reference sequence). CDR3 length: 13 residues. Trimming stripped 0 bases from V and 5 bases from J, with 9 bases between. The CDR3 spells CASSLGSTDEQYF. The DNA for the CDR3 is TGTGCCAGCAGCTTGGGGAGCACGGACGAGCAGTACTTC.

J is TRBJ2-5 and V is TRBV4-1, with D possibly TRBD2 on 6 matching bases. The ends were cut back, 0 bases at V and 2 bases at J, with 10 bases in the middle. The V gene's germline CDR1 is MGHRA and CDR2 YSYEKL. The CDR3 is made up of 15 amino acids. In DNA, the CDR3 is TGCGCCAGCAGCCAAGATTCCCGGGGGCAAGAGACCCAGTACTTC. This sequence encodes CASSQDSRGQETQYF.

The V gene is TRBV9, the J gene TRBJ2-5, with D perhaps TRBD2 (7 bases). Trimming took off 0 bases at V and 1 base at J, with 16 bases between the two ends. The CDR3 length is 17 residues. Per germline, CDR1 SGDLS and CDR2 YYNGEE. The CDR3 loop is CASSVGRGGQAQETQYF. For the CDR3, the DNA is TGTGCCAGCAGCGTAGGTAGGGGGGGGCAGGCCCAAGAGACCCAGTACTTC.